The T cell receptor (beta chain) under discussion was sequenced for a study of blood T cell repertoires in COVID-19. The wider study: Spain, Italy and the United States supplied samples that represented acute and convalescent COVID-19.

Repertoires were generated with immunoSEQ multiplex PCR, while TCRdb's copy carries only in-frame clones and drops some. This sample has around 500,000 clones, with roughly 85% found just once. With V trimmed by 4 bases and J by 2 bases, 6 bases remained unmatched. Germline V CDR1 and CDR2: SGHKS, YYEKEE (reference sequence). The length of the CDR3 is 15 residues. This sequence was found in a human donor in a cohort sampled during active COVID-19. V and J are TRBV5-5 and TRBJ2-3; the match to TRBD1 covers 8 bases. The sequenced material came from peripheral blood. The CDR3 nucleotides are TGTGCCAGCAGCCCGGACAGGGACTTCACAGATACGCAGTATTTT. Protein product: CASSPDRDFTDTQYF.